The clone carrying this TCR beta chain showed up just a few times. Its antigen is not known. The germline CDR1 and CDR2 sequences are MNHEY and SMNVEV (reference sequence). The CDR3 has 15 residues. V lost 4 bases, J lost 9 bases, and 16 bases lay in between. Treatment of the sample: roughly nine-day PBMC culture with coronavirus spike peptide pools or control peptides (ViraFEST assay). The collection of CD4+ T cells from the unexposed donor took place before the COVID-19 pandemic (2011-2018). With 8.5 to 10 ug/ml peptide pools and around 9 IU/ml IL-2, PBMCs were cultured at some 2.2 million per well. Testing used SARS-CoV-2 S/N and four cold-coronavirus spikes on unexposed-donor CD4+ T cells, cells permitting. The entry originates in a study of vaccination and CD4 T cells after COVID-19. The Oncomine TCR Beta short-read assay sequenced DNA from cultured CD4+ T cells. Each CDR3 protein is one row after TCRdb ran MiXCR on the PCR reads. The repertoire holds about 7,000 distinct CDR3 sequences, with roughly 50% as singletons.

Sequenced input: CD4+ T cells from blood, cultured in vitro. This chain uses TRBV27 with TRBJ1-6; D may be TRBD1 (5 bases). This receptor was obtained from a human donor in good health. CDR3 DNA sequence: TGTGCCAGCAGTTATGGGGGGGGGAATGGTTCACCCCTCCACTTT. Its translation: CASSYGGGNGSPLHF.